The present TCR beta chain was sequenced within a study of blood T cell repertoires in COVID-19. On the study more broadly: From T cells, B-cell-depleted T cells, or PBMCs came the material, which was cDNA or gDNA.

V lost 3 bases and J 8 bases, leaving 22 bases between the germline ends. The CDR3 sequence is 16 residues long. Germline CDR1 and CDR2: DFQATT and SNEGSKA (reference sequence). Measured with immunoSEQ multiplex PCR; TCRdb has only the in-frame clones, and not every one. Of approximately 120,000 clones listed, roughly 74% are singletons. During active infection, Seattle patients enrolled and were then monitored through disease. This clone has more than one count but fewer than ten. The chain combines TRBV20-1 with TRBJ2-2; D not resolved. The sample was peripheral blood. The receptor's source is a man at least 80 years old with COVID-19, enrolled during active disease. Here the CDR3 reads CSASSRHRFSLGELFF. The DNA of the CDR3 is TGCAGTGCTAGTAGCCGGCACCGGTTTAGCTTGGGGGAGCTGTTTTTT.